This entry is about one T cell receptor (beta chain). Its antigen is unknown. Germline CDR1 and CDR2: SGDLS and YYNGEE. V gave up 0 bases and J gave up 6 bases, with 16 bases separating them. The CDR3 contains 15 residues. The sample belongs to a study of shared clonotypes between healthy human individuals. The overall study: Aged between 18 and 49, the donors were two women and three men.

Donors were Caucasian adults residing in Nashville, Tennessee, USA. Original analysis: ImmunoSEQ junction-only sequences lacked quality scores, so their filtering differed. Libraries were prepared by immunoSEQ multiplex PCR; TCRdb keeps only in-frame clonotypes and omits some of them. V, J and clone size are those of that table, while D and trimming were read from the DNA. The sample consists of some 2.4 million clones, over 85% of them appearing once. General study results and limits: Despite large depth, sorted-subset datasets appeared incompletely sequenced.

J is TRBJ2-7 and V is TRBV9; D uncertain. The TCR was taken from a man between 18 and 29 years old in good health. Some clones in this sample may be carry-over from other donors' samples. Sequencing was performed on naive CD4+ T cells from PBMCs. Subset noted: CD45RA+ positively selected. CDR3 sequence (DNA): TGTGCCAGCAGCGTAGGGTTGGCCGCCCCAGTCGAGCAGTACTTC. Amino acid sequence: CASSVGLAAPVEQYF.